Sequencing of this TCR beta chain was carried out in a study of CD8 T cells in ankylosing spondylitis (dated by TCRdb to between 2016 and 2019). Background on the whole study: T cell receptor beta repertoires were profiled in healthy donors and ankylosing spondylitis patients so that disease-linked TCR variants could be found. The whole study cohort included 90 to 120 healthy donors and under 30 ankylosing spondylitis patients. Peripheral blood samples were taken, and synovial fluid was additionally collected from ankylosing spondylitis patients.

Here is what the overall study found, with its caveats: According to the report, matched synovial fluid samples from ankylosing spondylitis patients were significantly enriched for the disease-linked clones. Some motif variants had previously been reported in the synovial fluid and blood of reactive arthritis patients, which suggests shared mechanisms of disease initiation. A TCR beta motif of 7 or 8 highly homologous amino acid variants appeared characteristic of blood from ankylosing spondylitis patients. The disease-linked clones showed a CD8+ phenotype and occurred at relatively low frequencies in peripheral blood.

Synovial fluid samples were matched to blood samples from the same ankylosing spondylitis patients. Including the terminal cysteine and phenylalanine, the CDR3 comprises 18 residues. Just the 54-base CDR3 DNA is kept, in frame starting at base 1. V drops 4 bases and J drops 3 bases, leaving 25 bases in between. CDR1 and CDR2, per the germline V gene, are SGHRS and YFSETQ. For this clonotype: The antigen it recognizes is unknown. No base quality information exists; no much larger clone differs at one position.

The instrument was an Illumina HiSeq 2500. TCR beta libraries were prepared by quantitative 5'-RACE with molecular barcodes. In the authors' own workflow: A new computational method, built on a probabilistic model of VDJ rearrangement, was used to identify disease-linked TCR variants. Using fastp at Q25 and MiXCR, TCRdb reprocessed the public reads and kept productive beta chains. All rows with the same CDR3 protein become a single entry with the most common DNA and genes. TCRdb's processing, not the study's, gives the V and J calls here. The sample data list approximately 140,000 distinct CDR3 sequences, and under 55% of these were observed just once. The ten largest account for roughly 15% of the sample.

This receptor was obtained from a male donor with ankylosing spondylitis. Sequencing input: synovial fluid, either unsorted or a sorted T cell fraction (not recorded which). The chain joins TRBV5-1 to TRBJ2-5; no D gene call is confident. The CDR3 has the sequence CASSDQKILDRVKETQYF. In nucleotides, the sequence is TGCGCCAGCAGCGACCAAAAGATCTTAGATCGGGTGAAAGAGACCCAGTACTTC. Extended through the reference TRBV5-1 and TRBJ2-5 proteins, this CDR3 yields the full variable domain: KAGVTQTPRYLIKTRGQQVTLSCSPISGHRSVSWYQQTPGQGLQFLFEYFSETQRNKGNFPGRFSGRQFSNSRSEMNVSTLELGDSALYLCASSDQKILDRVKETQYFGPGTRLLVL.